These 20 T cell receptor beta chains were sequenced from one sample in a study of T-cell memory formation after mild COVID-19. TCRdb fed the 5' RACE reads into MiXCR, producing one record per CDR3 protein. The sample carries about 82,000 distinct CDR3 sequences, approximately 15% recorded once. Sequencing input: PBMCs or a T cell subset sorted from them (not recorded which). The receptors stem from a man aged 18 to 29 who had mild COVID-19 (a few samples of this study predate the infection). Cell type and time point are not known.

DNA of the CDR3: TGTGCCAGCAGCCTGACTAGCGGGGGGCTGCTTGGGACCCAGTACTTC. Encoded protein: CASSLTSGGLLGTQYF. The genes are TRBV7-3 and TRBJ2-5; 13 bases map to TRBD2. This CDR3 contains 16 residues. Germline V lookup: CDR1 SGHTA, CDR2 FQGTGA. V lost 5 bases, J lost 7 bases, and 10 bases stayed unmatched. Full variable domain (missing parts from reference TRBV7-3 and TRBJ2-5): GAGVSQTPSNKVTEKGKYVELRCDPISGHTALYWYRQSLGQGPEFLIYFQGTGAADDSGLPNDRFFAVRPEGSVSTLKIQRTERGDSAVYLCASSLTSGGLLGTQYFGPGTRLLVL.

The V and J genes are TRBV12-3 or TRBV12-4 and TRBJ1-6; D not certain. This CDR3 contains 16 residues. V lost 2 bases and J 10 bases, leaving 18 bases between the germline ends. The CDR3 bases are TGTGCCAGCAGTTTAATTTTCGCGTCGGGAATATCACCCCTCCACTTT. Protein product: CASSLIFASGISPLHF.

V is TRBV12-3 or TRBV12-4 and J is TRBJ2-5; D is unresolved. V was cut by 1 base and J by 4 bases, with 4 bases left in between. The CDR3 contains 12 residues. CDR3 DNA sequence: TGTGCCAGCAGTTTAGTCCTAGAGACCCAGTACTTC. The encoded protein is CASSLVLETQYF.

This clonotype was detected a few times. The chain employs TRBV10-3 and TRBJ2-2; D ambiguous. CDR3 length equals 13 residues. Trimming stripped 3 bases from V and 7 bases from J, with 9 bases between. CDR1 and CDR2 from the germline V gene are ENHRY and SYGVKD. CDR3 DNA: TGTGCCATCAGTGATGGTTTGGGCGGGGAGCTGTTTTTT. Amino acid sequence: CAISDGLGGELFF.

The table lists this clonotype with a few counts. The rearrangement uses TRBV4-1 and TRBJ2-1; D gene unclear. The CDR3 has 14 amino acids. Deletions cut 1 base from V and 8 bases from J, with 12 bases between. CDR1 and CDR2 (germline): MGHRA, YSYEKL. The CDR3 loop is CASSQGVAWYEQFF. The CDR3 DNA reads as TGCGCCAGCAGCCAAGGGGTAGCCTGGTATGAGCAGTTCTTC.

The J gene is TRBJ2-1, the V gene TRBV20-1, with 7 positions matching TRBD2. V was pared by 6 bases and J by 4 bases, with 6 bases of the junction left unmatched. This CDR3 contains 13 residues. Germline V CDR1 and CDR2: DFQATT, SNEGSKA (reference sequence). The CDR3 spells CSANPSGYNEQFF. The CDR3, as DNA: TGCAGTGCAAACCCTAGCGGTTACAATGAGCAGTTCTTC.

The chain combines TRBV13 with TRBJ2-3, with 10 nucleotides matching TRBD2. CDR1 is PRHDT, CDR2 FYEKMQ, per germline (reference sequence). The CDR3 covers 16 residues. V was clipped by 3 bases and J by 5 bases; unmatched bases: 8. The CDR3 DNA reads TGTGCCAGCAGCTTTAACAGCGGGGGGGCCGTAGATACGCAGTATTTT. Its translation: CASSFNSGGAVDTQYF. The full variable domain, rest sourced from reference TRBV13 and TRBJ2-3, is AAGVIQSPRHLIKEKRETATLKCYPIPRHDTVYWYQQGPGQDPQFLISFYEKMQSDKGSIPDRFSAQQFSDYHSELNMSSLELGDSALYFCASSFNSGGAVDTQYFGPGTRLTVL.

This clonotype showed up just a few times. The chain carries TRBV4-3 and TRBJ2-4, with 7 positions matching TRBD2. The length of the CDR3 is 17 residues. V lost 5 bases and J lost 0; bases outside the gene matches: 10. Germline V CDR1 and CDR2: LGHNA, YSLEER. CDR3 in DNA: TGCGCCAGCAGCGAGGCGGGACGGGGGGTAGCCAAAAACATTCAGTACTTC. This encodes CASSEAGRGVAKNIQYF.

The rearrangement uses TRBV2 and TRBJ2-7; a possible D gene is TRBD2 (5 bases). Germline V lookup: CDR1 SNHLY, CDR2 FYNNEI. This CDR3 comprises 12 residues. In nucleotides, the CDR3 is TGTGACAGTCCCGGGGTTTCCTACGAGCAGTACGTC. Protein: CDSPGVSYEQYV.

V usage is TRBV4-3 and J usage is TRBJ1-2; possible D gene TRBD1, 5 bases. This CDR3 has 13 amino acids. Trimming took off 5 bases at V and 6 bases at J, with 13 bases between the two ends. The germline V gene has CDR1 LGHNA and CDR2 YSLEER. The CDR3: CASSTQGRHGYTF. CDR3 bases: TGCGCCAGCAGCACCCAGGGCCGGCATGGCTACACCTTC.

This clonotype was seen ten or more times. This chain connects TRBV6-4 to TRBJ2-3; TRBD1 matches 12 bases. The CDR3 consists of 15 residues. The V and J ends lost 2 bases and 4 bases, in that order; junction bases with no gene match: 1. Germline CDR1 and CDR2: MRHNA and SNTAGT. CDR3 coding DNA: TGTGCCAGCAGTGACGGGACAGGGGGCGCAGATACGCAGTATTTT. Protein sequence: CASSDGTGGADTQYF.

The chain has TRBV10-2 and TRBJ1-6, with D tentatively TRBD1 (5 bases). Germline-derived CDR1 and CDR2 are WSHSY and SAAADI. With 1 base removed from V and 5 bases from J, the gap between germline ends came to 9 bases. The CDR3 length is 15 residues. CDR3 in amino acids: CASSEWGPNNSPLHF. CDR3 sequence (DNA): TGCGCCAGCAGTGAGTGGGGACCTAATAATTCACCCCTCCACTTT.

Here the CDR3 DNA reads TGCGCCAGCAGCCAAATCGGGGGCTCTGGGGCCAACGTCCTGACTTTC. Its protein product is CASSQIGGSGANVLTF. The chain has TRBV4-1 and TRBJ2-6, with D possibly being TRBD2 (6 bases). This CDR3 spans 16 amino acids. The V gene's germline CDR1 is MGHRA and CDR2 YSYEKL. Deletions cut 2 bases from V and 0 bases from J, with 8 bases between.

This clonotype was detected a few times. J is TRBJ1-5 and V is TRBV6-6; 8 positions agree with TRBD1. CDR1 is MNHNY, CDR2 SVGAGI, per germline (reference sequence). The CDR3 sequence is 13 residues long. For the CDR3, the DNA is TGTGTGACAGGGGAAAGGGATCTCGAGCCCCAGCATTTT. It yields the protein CVTGERDLEPQHF.

J is TRBJ1-1 and V is TRBV7-8; 11 nucleotides match TRBD1. This CDR3 is built from 15 residues. Germline V gene lookup returns CDR1 SGHVS and CDR2 FQNEAQ. V shed 5 bases, J shed 4 bases, and the junction held 6 bases outside the gene matches. In DNA, the CDR3 is TGTGCCAGCAGCCCTTTTGGGACAGGGGGCACTGAAGCTTTCTTT. The encoded protein is CASSPFGTGGTEAFF.

This chain uses TRBV6-5 with TRBJ2-1, with D tentatively TRBD1 or TRBD2 (5 bases each). CDR3 size: 15 residues. Trimming pared 2 bases from V and 7 bases from J, leaving 15 bases between. Germline V lookup: CDR1 MNHEY, CDR2 SVGAGI. The CDR3 reads CASSYTPGPSNEQFF. The CDR3 DNA is TGTGCCAGCAGTTACACCCCGGGGCCCTCGAATGAGCAGTTCTTC.

This clonotype was counted at least ten times. The J gene is TRBJ2-7, the V gene TRBV25-1, with D possibly being TRBD2 (6 bases). The germline V and J ends were trimmed by 2 bases and 3 bases, with 23 bases remaining between them. CDR1 is MGHDK and CDR2 is SYGVNS in the germline V gene. This CDR3 is 18 amino acids long. CDR3 coding DNA: TGTGCCAGCAGTGAAGGTAGCGAGGGACTCACTAAATTCTACGAGCAGTACTTC. Protein sequence: CASSEGSEGLTKFYEQYF.

J is TRBJ1-2 and V is TRBV6-6; D might be TRBD1 (6 bases). This CDR3 has 15 residues. CDR1 is MNHNY, CDR2 SVGAGI, per germline (reference sequence). Deletions cut 2 bases from V and 1 base from J, with 11 bases between. The chain's CDR3 is CASSYVPRGNYGYTF. CDR3 nucleotide sequence: TGTGCCAGCAGTTACGTCCCCAGGGGTAACTATGGCTACACCTTC.

V usage is TRBV6-5 and J usage is TRBJ2-2; TRBD1 matches at 8 bases. The V and J ends lost 11 bases and 4 bases, in that order; junction bases with no gene match: 6. The CDR3 covers 13 residues. Germline CDR1 is MNHEY and CDR2 is SVGAGI. The CDR3 here is CASTQGATGELFF. In DNA form, the CDR3 reads TGTGCCTCAACCCAGGGGGCCACCGGGGAGCTGTTTTTT.

This clonotype was seen a handful of times. The J gene is TRBJ2-7, the V gene TRBV6-2 or TRBV6-3; TRBD1 matches at 7 bases. Germline-derived CDR1 and CDR2 are MNHEY and SVGEGT. J gave up 5 bases and V 2 bases, and 6 bases lay outside the gene matches. CDR3 length: 14 residues. As DNA, the CDR3 is TGTGCCAGCAGTTACGGGACAGATATCGACGAGCAGTACTTC. Amino acids: CASSYGTDIDEQYF.